This record looks at one TCR beta chain sequence and its context. What it recognizes is unknown. Noted time point: week 5, during vaccination. Each dose of the vaccine consisted of 300 ug of mutant IDH1 20-mer peptide, with topical imiquimod. Using immunoSEQ multiplex PCR, the repertoire was profiled, and TCRdb retains in-frame clones only, with some absent. The repertoire holds 40,000 or so clones, with roughly nine tenths as singletons. The germline CDR1 and CDR2 sequences are LNHDA and SQIVND (reference sequence). V lost 8 bases and J 5 bases, leaving 11 bases between the germline ends. The CDR3 length is 12 residues. These data are taken from a study of a mutant IDH1 vaccine in newly diagnosed glioma. Study background: Among treated patients, about 62% were male and about 40% female, and mean age was about 39 years. General study findings and limits: Evidence of vaccine-induced immune responses was documented in about 93% of patients.

The chain links TRBV19 to TRBJ2-3; D is uncertain. The receptor comes from a man between 45 and 60 years old with glioma. The sequenced sample was PBMCs, obtained from a glioma patient whose treatment included an IDH1 peptide vaccine. CDR3 amino acids: CASRVSGDTQYF. The CDR3 DNA reads as TGTGCCAGTCGCGTTTCTGGAGATACGCAGTATTTT. Variable domain in full (rest from reference TRBV19 and TRBJ2-3): DGGITQSPKYLFRKEGQNVTLSCEQNLNHDAMYWYRQDPGQGLRLIYYSQIVNDFQKGDIAEGYSVSREKKESFPLTVTSAQKNPTAFYLCASRVSGDTQYFGPGTRLTVL.